Below are 29 T cell receptor beta chains sequenced from a single sample in a study of shared clonotypes between healthy human individuals. Here immunoSEQ multiplex PCR was the method, and the copy in TCRdb shows in-frame clones only, minus some. Of about half a million clones listed, 81% are singletons. Sample: PBMCs. The source of these receptors is a middle-aged woman in good health. Some clones in this sample may be carry-over from other donors' samples.

J is TRBJ2-5 and V is TRBV5-6; D tentatively reads TRBD1 or TRBD2 (6 bases each). The length of the CDR3 is 12 residues. Germline assignment: CDR1 SGHDT and CDR2 YYEEEE. Trimming took off 6 bases at V and 5 bases at J, with 11 bases between the two ends. The CDR3 nucleotides are TGTGCCAGCAATCAAGGGGGGGAGACCCAGTACTTC. As protein: CASNQGGETQYF.

CDR3 coding DNA: TGTGCCTGGAGGGAATGGGGACAGGGGATATACACCGGGGAGCTGTTTTTT. Its protein product is CAWREWGQGIYTGELFF. This rearrangement joins TRBV30 to TRBJ2-2; TRBD1 agrees at 10 bases. Looked up from germline, CDR1 is GTSNPN and CDR2 is SVGIG (reference sequence). J gave up 3 bases and V 3 bases, and 10 bases lay outside the gene matches. This CDR3 region has 17 residues.

V and J are TRBV7-3 and TRBJ2-1; no firm D call. There are 14 residues in the CDR3. Trimming took off 2 bases at V and 7 bases at J, with 12 bases between the two ends. The V gene's germline CDR1 is SGHTA and CDR2 FQGTGA. CDR3 residues: CASSLSGRGNEQFF. CDR3 coding DNA: TGTGCCAGCAGCTTATCCGGGCGTGGGAATGAGCAGTTCTTC.

Concerning this clone: A far larger clone is a single base away, which makes a read error likely. Within the sample, other DNA sequences also encode this same CDR3. V is TRBV28 and J is TRBJ2-7, with 9 positions matching TRBD1. This CDR3 comprises 16 residues. Germline-derived CDR1 and CDR2 are MDHEN and SYDVKM. The V segment lost 8 bases and the J segment 7 bases; nucleotides outside the gene matches: 18. The CDR3 nucleotides are TGTGCCAGCGGGTTGGGTACAGGGGGCATGGGGCATGAGCAGTACTTC. Amino acids: CASGLGTGGMGHEQYF.

Note on this clone: This probably arose from a read error, given a far larger clone one base away. CDR3 in amino acids: CASSLPDYGYTF. CDR3 in DNA: TGTGCCAGCTCACTACCAGACTATGGCTACACCTTC. The chain couples TRBV18 to TRBJ1-2; no firm D call. In germline, CDR1 is KGHSH, CDR2 LQKENI. The CDR3 is 12 amino acids. V was cut by 4 bases and J by 3 bases, with 6 bases left in between.

The chain couples TRBV29-1 to TRBJ2-7; D uncertain. The CDR3 covers 10 residues. Trimming removed 4 bases from V and 4 bases from J, with 5 bases in between. Germline assignment: CDR1 SQVTM and CDR2 ANQGSEA. The chain's CDR3 is CSVVDYEQYF. DNA for the CDR3: TGCAGCGTTGTGGATTACGAGCAGTACTTC.

This clone was counted a single time. The chain links TRBV2 to TRBJ1-3; no clear D. V was clipped by 4 bases and J by 2 bases, with 9 bases between them. This CDR3 contains 14 residues. Looked up from germline, CDR1 is SNHLY and CDR2 is FYNNEI. As DNA, the CDR3 is TGTGCCAGCAGTGGTCCAGACCCTGGAAACACCATATATTTT. It encodes CASSGPDPGNTIYF.

With respect to this clone: A far larger clone is one nucleotide away, so this likely arose from a read error. The V and J genes are TRBV30 and TRBJ2-7; 8 nucleotides agree with TRBD1. Germline V CDR1 and CDR2: GTSNPN, SVGIG (reference sequence). The CDR3 length is 14 residues. V dropped 3 bases and J dropped 6; count of bases not matched to a gene: 10. The chain's CDR3 is CAWRSPPGGREQYF. The CDR3 DNA reads TGTGCCTGGAGGAGTCCTCCAGGGGGCCGCGAGCAGTACTTC.

Details on this clone: A far larger clone is one base from this, pointing to a likely read error. Other nucleotide sequences in the sample specify the same CDR3. The gene calls are TRBV7-9 and TRBJ2-5, with 11 bases identical to TRBD1. The J call may not be correct, given that the DNA end is closer to TRBJ2-7. Germline V gene sequence: CDR1 SEHNR, CDR2 FQNEAQ (reference sequence). This CDR3 has 17 amino acids. The CDR3 region has the DNA TGTGCCAGTAGCCCCGGCCCCGGGACAGGGGGGACGTACGAGCAGTACTTC. Protein product: CASSPGPGTGGTYEQYF.

The chain uses TRBV27 and TRBJ2-7; 7 nucleotides match TRBD1. Germline CDR1 is MNHEY and CDR2 is SMNVEV (reference sequence). This CDR3 comprises 11 residues. V dropped 8 bases and J dropped 9; count of bases not matched to a gene: 7. CDR3: CASLTGARQYF. Here the CDR3 DNA reads TGTGCCAGCCTTACAGGGGCTAGGCAGTACTTC.

The DNA for the CDR3 is TGTGCCAGCAGTGTTGACACAGCAACCTACGAGCAGTACTTC. It encodes CASSVDTATYEQYF. The rearrangement uses TRBV9 and TRBJ2-7; D unclear. The CDR3 spans 14 residues. The germline V gene has CDR1 SGDLS and CDR2 YYNGEE. Trimming removed 5 bases from V and 2 bases from J, with 14 bases in between. The complete variable domain, with remaining parts taken from reference TRBV9 and TRBJ2-7, reads DSGVTQTPKHLITATGQRVTLRCSPRSGDLSVYWYQQSLDQGLQFLIQYYNGEERAKGNILERFSAQQFPDLHSELNLSSLELGDSALYFCASSVDTATYEQYFGPGTRLTVT.

This clone was seen a single time. This sequence joins TRBV18 and TRBJ2-7; D not certain. V shed 0 bases and J shed 6 bases, with 12 bases lying between them. The CDR3 extends over 14 amino acids. Germline CDR1 and CDR2: KGHSH and LQKENI. The CDR3 coding sequence is TGTGCCAGCTCACCACCGACTGACATATCCGAGCAGTACTTC. Protein product: CASSPPTDISEQYF.

Concerning this clone itself: One base separates it from a far larger clone, so it is likely a read error. The CDR3 carries no conserved terminal phenylalanine or tryptophan, so it likely arises from a read error. The chain links TRBV30 to TRBJ1-2; a possible D gene is TRBD1 (6 bases). Germline V gene lookup returns CDR1 GTSNPN and CDR2 SVGIG (reference sequence). The CDR3 length is 17 residues. The V end was cut by 4 bases, the J end by 4 bases, with 25 bases between. In nucleotides, the CDR3 is TGTGCCTGGATCTCTCCGGGGACCAGGGGTCGGGGCTATGGCTACACCTCC. This gives the protein CAWISPGTRGRGYGYTS.

This clone was found a few times. The chain joins TRBV7-2 to TRBJ1-6, with D unresolved. V was cut by 1 base and J by 9 bases, with 7 bases left in between. The CDR3 is made up of 13 amino acids. Germline lookup yields CDR1 SGHTA and CDR2 FQGNSA. CDR3 loop: CASSLGASSPLHF. The DNA of the CDR3 is TGTGCCAGCAGCTTAGGGGCCAGTTCACCCCTCCACTTT.

The chain carries TRBV15 and TRBJ2-2, with 7 bases identical to TRBD1. Germline V gives CDR1 LNHNV, CDR2 YYDKDF (reference sequence). V was pared by 0 bases and J by 6 bases, with 4 bases of the junction left unmatched. The CDR3 consists of 15 residues. CDR3 in amino acids: CATSRDYTGAGELFF. DNA for the CDR3: TGTGCCACCAGCAGAGACTATACAGGGGCCGGGGAGCTGTTTTTT.

The chain combines TRBV5-4 with TRBJ1-4, with D unclear. The V gene's germline CDR1 is SGHNT and CDR2 YYREEE (reference sequence). This CDR3 region has 15 residues. V was pared by 7 bases and J by 3 bases, with 16 bases between. CDR3 in amino acids: CASGSPRHANEKLFF. In DNA, the CDR3 is TGTGCCAGCGGTTCGCCGCGTCACGCTAATGAAAAACTGTTTTTT.

Concerning this clone: A far larger clone is off by one base, so a read error is likely. The CDR3 is CAWHVFSGNTIYF. The CDR3 DNA is TGTGCCTGGCACGTATTCTCTGGAAACACCATATATTTT. The chain links TRBV30 to TRBJ1-3; no clear D. This CDR3 spans 13 amino acids. The V end lost 5 bases, the J end lost 0 bases, and 8 bases lay between the germline ends. The germline CDR1 and CDR2 sequences are GTSNPN and SVGIG (reference sequence).

The CDR3 loop reads CASSWGRVPGEQYF. Here the CDR3 DNA reads TGTGCCAGCAGCTGGGGGCGAGTGCCTGGCGAGCAGTACTTC. The gene calls are TRBV5-6 and TRBJ2-7; D might be TRBD1 (6 bases). Germline-derived CDR1 and CDR2 are SGHDT and YYEEEE. The CDR3 extends over 14 amino acids. Between the trimmed V and J ends, which lost 3 bases and 6 bases, there was a span of 16 bases.

This clone was seen a handful of times. CDR3 nucleotide sequence: TGTGCCAGCAGCACGGGGATGGTTAGCACAGATACGCAGTATTTT. It specifies CASSTGMVSTDTQYF. The chain links TRBV9 to TRBJ2-3; perhaps TRBD2 as D (5 bases). The V gene lost 4 bases and the J gene lost 0 bases, with 12 bases spanning the gap. CDR1 is SGDLS and CDR2 is YYNGEE in the germline V gene. The CDR3 is made up of 15 amino acids.

This clone has just a few counts. This chain connects TRBV9 to TRBJ1-1; the D gene is possibly TRBD1 (5 bases). This CDR3 contains 15 residues. The germline V and J ends were trimmed by 4 bases and 1 base, with 14 bases remaining between them. Germline V lookup: CDR1 SGDLS, CDR2 YYNGEE. The CDR3 DNA reads TGTGCCAGCAGCACCAGGGTAGGGTCGAACACTGAAGCTTTCTTT. This sequence encodes CASSTRVGSNTEAFF.

V gene TRBV18 combines with J gene TRBJ2-1; 13 positions agree with TRBD2. V shed 2 bases and J 3 bases; nucleotides not matched to a gene: 7. Germline CDR1 reads KGHSH; CDR2 reads LQKENI. CDR3 length: 18 amino acids. For the CDR3, the DNA is TGTGCCAGCTCACCAGAACGGACTAGCGGGAGTTTCTACAATGAGCAGTTCTTC. As protein: CASSPERTSGSFYNEQFF.

The chain combines TRBV4-2 with TRBJ1-4; D might be TRBD1 (5 bases). The CDR3 consists of 14 residues. Trimming pared 1 base from V and 8 bases from J, leaving 11 bases between. Germline V gene data show CDR1 as LGHNA and CDR2 as YNFKEQ. CDR3 region: CASSQARDGEKLFF. CDR3 DNA sequence: TGTGCCAGCAGCCAAGCCCGGGACGGAGAAAAACTGTTTTTT.

As for this clone: Since a far larger clone is one base different, this is likely a read error. This sequence joins TRBV30 and TRBJ2-7; possible D gene TRBD2, 5 bases. The CDR3 has 13 amino acids. In germline, CDR1 is GTSNPN, CDR2 SVGIG (reference sequence). Written as DNA, the CDR3 is TGTTCCTGGAGTGTCCCGGAGGCCTACGAGCAGTACTTC. Its protein product is CSWSVPEAYEQYF.

This clone was counted between two and nine times. The chain links TRBV19 to TRBJ1-1, with TRBD1 as a possible D gene (5 bases). Germline V gives CDR1 LNHDA, CDR2 SQIVND (reference sequence). Trimming took 4 bases from V and 4 from J, leaving 19 bases between them. This CDR3 contains 16 residues. CDR3 DNA sequence: TGTGCCAGTAGTAGACAAAGGACAATGTCCACCACTGAAGCTTTCTTT. It is translated as CASSRQRTMSTTEAFF.

V and J are TRBV10-3 and TRBJ2-3; 9 bases are a match to TRBD2. Trimming removed 6 bases from V and 6 bases from J; junction bases left unmatched: 7. The CDR3 is 14 residues long. CDR1 and CDR2 (germline): ENHRY, SYGVKD. The CDR3 loop is CAIRPGLALDTQYF. The DNA for the CDR3 is TGTGCCATCAGGCCGGGACTAGCCTTGGATACGCAGTATTTT.

This clone was seen a single time. This chain links TRBV28 with TRBJ1-1; D is unclear. V lost 0 bases and J lost 7, with 6 bases in between. This CDR3 comprises 12 residues. The germline CDR1 and CDR2 sequences are MDHEN and SYDVKM. The CDR3 loop reads CASSLWSNEAFF. DNA of the CDR3: TGTGCCAGCAGTTTATGGTCGAATGAAGCTTTCTTT.

The chain joins TRBV10-3 to TRBJ2-2; 7 nucleotides match TRBD2. CDR1 is ENHRY and CDR2 is SYGVKD in the germline V gene. The CDR3 is 15 amino acids. Unmatched junction bases numbered 8, after V lost 4 bases and J lost 6 bases. The CDR3 DNA reads TGTGCCATCAGTGGCGGGGGACCACGTCCCGGGGAGCTGTTTTTT. Amino acids: CAISGGGPRPGELFF.

This clone has just one count. The CDR3 DNA sequence: TGCGCCAGCAGCCCGGGGACCTCCTCTGGAAACACCATATATTTT. It specifies CASSPGTSSGNTIYF. V is TRBV5-1 and J is TRBJ1-3; a possible D gene is TRBD1 (5 bases). V shed 4 bases and J shed 0 bases, with 11 bases lying between them. Germline CDR1 and CDR2: SGHRS and YFSETQ. The length of the CDR3 is 15 residues.

The chain combines TRBV30 with TRBJ2-3; 7 nucleotides line up with TRBD2. Germline-derived CDR1 and CDR2 are GTSNPN and SVGIG (reference sequence). J lost 2 bases, V lost 3 bases, and 5 bases had no gene match. The CDR3 runs 14 residues. This CDR3 is CAWRALAATDTQYF. The DNA of the CDR3 is TGTGCCTGGAGAGCGCTAGCGGCCACAGATACGCAGTATTTT.